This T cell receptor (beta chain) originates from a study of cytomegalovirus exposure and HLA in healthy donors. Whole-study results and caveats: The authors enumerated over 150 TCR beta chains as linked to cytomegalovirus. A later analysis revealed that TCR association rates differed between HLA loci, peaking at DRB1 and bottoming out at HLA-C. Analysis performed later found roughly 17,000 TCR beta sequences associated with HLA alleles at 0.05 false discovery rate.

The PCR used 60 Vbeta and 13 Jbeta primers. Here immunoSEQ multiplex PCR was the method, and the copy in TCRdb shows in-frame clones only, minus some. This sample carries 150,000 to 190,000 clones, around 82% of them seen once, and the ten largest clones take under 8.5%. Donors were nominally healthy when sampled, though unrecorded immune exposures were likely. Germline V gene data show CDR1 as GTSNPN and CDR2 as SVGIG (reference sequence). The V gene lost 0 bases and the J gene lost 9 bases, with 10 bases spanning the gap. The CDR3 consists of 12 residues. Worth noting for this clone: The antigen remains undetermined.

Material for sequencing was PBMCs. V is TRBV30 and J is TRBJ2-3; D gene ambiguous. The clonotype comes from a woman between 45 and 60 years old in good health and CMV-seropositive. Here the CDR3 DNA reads TGTGCCTGGAGTGTGGATTGGCGGACGCAGTATTTT. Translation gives CAWSVDWRTQYF.